The clone carrying this T cell receptor (beta chain) occurred a few times. Its matching antigen is unknown. This sample was taken from a study of a mutant IDH1 vaccine in newly diagnosed glioma. At the level of the study: Eight vaccinations were given in weeks 1, 3, 5, 7, 11, 15, 19 and 23. Commencement of vaccination occurred 4-6 weeks following radiotherapy alone, or concurrently with temozolomide cycles. Pretreatment consisted of radiotherapy, temozolomide, or both, with most receiving both.

This CDR3 contains 14 residues. The V gene lost 0 bases and the J gene lost 4 bases, with 7 bases spanning the gap. Germline CDR1 reads MGHRA; CDR2 reads YSYEKL. The time point is: week 5, during vaccination. Vaccination used 300 ug of mutant IDH1 20-mer peptide per dose, with topical imiquimod. Donors harbored newly found WHO grade 3 or 4 IDH1-mutant, ATRX-lost astrocytomas. Data came from immunoSEQ multiplex PCR; TCRdb stores just in-frame clones and leaves some out. Here the sample spans tens of thousands of clones, 85% to 90% being singletons. The chain joins TRBV4-1 to TRBJ1-5; the D is unclear. The receptor's source is a woman aged 40 to 50 with glioma. Source: PBMCs, taken from a glioma patient whose treatment included an IDH1 peptide vaccine. The CDR3 bases are TGCGCCAGCAGCCAAGATTGGCTGAATCAGCCCCAGCATTTT. Amino acid sequence: CASSQDWLNQPQHF.